This passage covers 27 T cell receptor beta chains from one sample sequenced in a study of cytomegalovirus exposure and HLA in healthy donors. Some clones are missing from TCRdb's copy, which holds only in-frame ones; the method was immunoSEQ multiplex PCR. The sample shows some 64,000 clones, 90% to 96% of them seen only once. Sequencing was performed on PBMCs. The receptors shown here come from a woman between 18 and 30 years old in good health and CMV-seronegative.

The genes are TRBV6-1 and TRBJ2-5; maybe TRBD1 (6 bases). The CDR3 is 12 residues long. V was clipped by 6 bases and J by 5 bases, with 10 bases between them. CDR1 MNHNS and CDR2 SASEGT come from the germline V gene. Written as DNA, the CDR3 is TGTGCCAGCAGACAGGGCTGGGAGACCCAGTACTTC. Its protein product is CASRQGWETQYF.

The chain joins TRBV10-3 to TRBJ1-3, with a tentative D call TRBD1 (5 bases). Germline lookup yields CDR1 ENHRY and CDR2 SYGVKD. Trimming left V 4 bases short and J 0 bases short, with 10 bases between. This CDR3 is built from 15 residues. CDR3 sequence (DNA): TGTGCCATCAGTGGGGGGGACTCCTCTGGAAACACCATATATTTT. It specifies CAISGGDSSGNTIYF.

The rearrangement joins TRBV28 to TRBJ2-1; D possibly corresponds to TRBD1 (5 bases). CDR1 is MDHEN, CDR2 SYDVKM, per germline. The CDR3 spans 19 residues. V lost 8 bases to trimming and J lost 3 bases, with 29 bases between them. CDR3 in amino acids: CASQGAPRTVNQDYNEQFF. The CDR3 DNA reads as TGTGCCAGCCAAGGGGCCCCCCGAACCGTAAATCAGGACTACAATGAGCAGTTCTTC. Combining the CDR3 with reference TRBV28 and TRBJ2-1 gives the whole variable domain DVKVTQSSRYLVKRTGEKVFLECVQDMDHENMFWYRQDPGLGLRLIYFSYDVKMKEKGDIPEGYSVSREKKERFSLILESASTNQTSMYLCASQGAPRTVNQDYNEQFFGPGTRLTVL.

This sequence joins TRBV28 and TRBJ2-7, with no clear D. The CDR3 has 11 residues. V was trimmed by 5 bases and J by 7 bases, leaving 9 bases between them. The germline V gene has CDR1 MDHEN and CDR2 SYDVKM. In DNA, the CDR3 is TGTGCCAGCAGTCCCACGCGGGAGCAGTACTTC. It is translated as CASSPTREQYF.

In its sample, this clone was seen a few times. This chain links TRBV27 with TRBJ1-4, with D perhaps matching TRBD1 (6 bases). Germline V CDR1 and CDR2: MNHEY, SMNVEV (reference sequence). This CDR3 has 15 amino acids. Trimming stripped 5 bases from V and 3 bases from J, with 13 bases between. CDR3 in DNA: TGTGCCAGCAGTCCCTGGGGGCCTGCTAATGAAAAACTGTTTTTT. Translating it yields CASSPWGPANEKLFF. Complete variable domain (other parts from reference TRBV27 and TRBJ1-4): EAQVTQNPRYLITVTGKKLTVTCSQNMNHEYMSWYRQDPGLGLRQIYYSMNVEVTDKGDVPEGYKVSRKEKRNFPLILESPSPNQTSLYFCASSPWGPANEKLFFGSGTQLSVL.

The CDR3 loop is CASTLGTGRADTQYF. Written as DNA, the CDR3 is TGTGCCAGCACGCTAGGGACAGGGCGAGCAGATACGCAGTATTTT. The chain uses TRBV6-5 and TRBJ2-3; 9 bases agree with TRBD1. CDR1 is MNHEY and CDR2 is SVGAGI in the germline V gene. The CDR3 loop spans 15 amino acids. V lost 7 bases to trimming and J lost 4 bases; unmatched junction nucleotides: 9.

This chain links TRBV5-1 with TRBJ1-1, with D perhaps TRBD1 (5 bases). There are 13 residues in the CDR3. The germline CDR1 and CDR2 sequences are SGHRS and YFSETQ. The ends were cut back, 2 bases at V and 3 bases at J, with 8 bases in the middle. The CDR3 spells CASSLGEDTEAFF. The CDR3 region has the DNA TGCGCCAGCAGCTTAGGGGAGGACACTGAAGCTTTCTTT.

The V gene is TRBV6-6, the J gene TRBJ1-5; 10 bases map to TRBD1. J was trimmed by 6 bases and V by 7 bases; bases with no gene match: 6. Germline-derived CDR1 and CDR2 are MNHNY and SVGAGI (reference sequence). This CDR3 is built from 14 residues. CDR3 DNA sequence: TGTGCCAGCACCGGACAGGGGGAGAGTCAGCCCCAGCATTTT. This codes for CASTGQGESQPQHF.

The chain uses TRBV13 and TRBJ2-1; D is ambiguous. V lost 3 bases and J lost 4, with 13 bases in between. This CDR3 is 15 amino acids long. Germline assignment: CDR1 PRHDT and CDR2 FYEKMQ (reference sequence). The CDR3 here is CASSLGEGVYNEQFF. The CDR3, as DNA: TGTGCCAGCAGCTTGGGTGAAGGAGTTTACAATGAGCAGTTCTTC.

This clone appeared once. This chain joins TRBV9 and TRBJ2-2; 11 bases fit TRBD1. The V segment lost 0 bases and the J segment 4 bases; nucleotides outside the gene matches: 2. The CDR3 covers 16 residues. Germline V gene lookup returns CDR1 SGDLS and CDR2 YYNGEE. CDR3 residues: CASSVAGTGGTGELFF. The CDR3 DNA follows: TGTGCCAGCAGCGTAGCGGGGACAGGGGGCACCGGGGAGCTGTTTTTT.

The sample holds one count of this clone. The J gene is TRBJ2-5, the V gene TRBV10-3, with 7 bases matching TRBD1. The ends lost 3 bases at V and 5 bases at J; junction bases unmatched: 9. Germline V CDR1 and CDR2: ENHRY, SYGVKD. This CDR3 comprises 15 residues. The CDR3 DNA is TGTGCCATCAGTGATTGGGGCACAGGGGTGGAGACCCAGTACTTC. Translated: CAISDWGTGVETQYF.

The rearrangement joins TRBV6-4 to TRBJ1-5; 10 nucleotides match TRBD1. The V segment lost 6 bases and the J segment 3 bases; nucleotides outside the gene matches: 5. The CDR3 is made up of 15 amino acids. Per germline, CDR1 MRHNA and CDR2 SNTAGT. In nucleotides, the CDR3 is TGTGCCAGCAGCCAGACAGGGGGCCCCAATCAGCCCCAGCATTTT. This sequence encodes CASSQTGGPNQPQHF.

The chain uses TRBV28 and TRBJ2-7; maybe TRBD2 (6 bases). Trimming pared 3 bases from V and 3 bases from J, leaving 9 bases between. The CDR3 covers 13 residues. Germline assignment: CDR1 MDHEN and CDR2 SYDVKM. Here the CDR3 DNA reads TGTGCCAGCAGTTTGGGGGGTGGCTACGAGCAGTACTTC. It is translated as CASSLGGGYEQYF.

In this sample, this clone turned up once. The genes are TRBV27 and TRBJ2-7, with 8 bases lining up with TRBD1. The length of the CDR3 is 13 residues. Germline V gene lookup returns CDR1 MNHEY and CDR2 SMNVEV (reference sequence). V gave up 6 bases and J gave up 4 bases; unmatched junction bases: 5. The CDR3 sequence: CASRRTGWYEQYF. CDR3 sequence (DNA): TGTGCCAGCAGGAGGACAGGGTGGTACGAGCAGTACTTC.

This rearrangement joins TRBV30 to TRBJ2-5; 7 bases align to TRBD2. Germline V gene data show CDR1 as GTSNPN and CDR2 as SVGIG (reference sequence). The CDR3 sequence is 13 residues long. V lost 6 bases to trimming and J lost 5 bases; unmatched junction nucleotides: 9. CDR3 protein: CACPQRGGETQYF. CDR3 nucleotides: TGTGCCTGCCCCCAGCGGGGAGGGGAGACCCAGTACTTC.

The V call is TRBV7-3, the J call TRBJ2-1; 11 bases map to TRBD2. J lost 5 bases, V lost 5 bases, and 2 bases had no gene match. The CDR3 is 14 residues long. CDR1 is SGHTA and CDR2 is FQGTGA in the germline V gene. CDR3 sequence: CASSTTSGDNEQFF. The CDR3 nucleotides read TGTGCCAGCAGCACGACTAGCGGGGACAATGAGCAGTTCTTC.

The chain joins TRBV28 to TRBJ2-7; possible D gene TRBD2, 5 bases. The CDR3 spans 14 residues. V was pared by 6 bases and J by 7 bases, with 19 bases between. Looked up from germline, CDR1 is MDHEN and CDR2 is SYDVKM. The CDR3 bases are TGTGCCAGCAGACACCGCGGGCCGGCAAGGGAGCAGTACTTC. Amino acid sequence: CASRHRGPAREQYF.

The chain employs TRBV5-4 and TRBJ1-2; the D is unclear. The CDR3 spans 14 residues. Trimming stripped 9 bases from V and 2 bases from J, with 17 bases between. Germline V gene sequence: CDR1 SGHNT, CDR2 YYREEE (reference sequence). The chain's CDR3 is CATAPGEGNYGYTF. CDR3 nucleotides: TGTGCCACCGCCCCAGGTGAGGGCAACTATGGCTACACCTTC.

This clone has only one observation. The chain combines TRBV27 with TRBJ2-6, with 7 bases matching TRBD2. V lost 3 bases and J lost 4; bases outside the gene matches: 9. CDR1 is MNHEY, CDR2 SMNVEV, per germline (reference sequence). The CDR3 is 17 residues long. The chain's CDR3 is CASSLVGGPGGANVLTF. The DNA for the CDR3 is TGTGCCAGCAGTTTGGTGGGAGGGCCGGGCGGGGCCAACGTCCTGACTTTC. Full variable domain (remainder filled in from reference TRBV27 and TRBJ2-6): EAQVTQNPRYLITVTGKKLTVTCSQNMNHEYMSWYRQDPGLGLRQIYYSMNVEVTDKGDVPEGYKVSRKEKRNFPLILESPSPNQTSLYFCASSLVGGPGGANVLTFGAGSRLTVL.

The CDR3 DNA reads TGTGCCAGCAGTTTAGGAGCGAGGCCAAGTGGAGATACGCAGTATTTT. Its translation: CASSLGARPSGDTQYF. The chain uses TRBV27 and TRBJ2-3; no clear D. Trimming removed 2 bases from V and 5 bases from J, with 17 bases in between. CDR1 MNHEY and CDR2 SMNVEV come from the germline V gene (reference sequence). The CDR3 extends over 16 amino acids.

This clone was seen just once. The chain is built from TRBV6-1 and TRBJ1-5; 7 bases are a match to TRBD1. The CDR3 totals 15 residues. Unmatched junction bases numbered 5, after V lost 5 bases and J lost 1 base. The germline V gene has CDR1 MNHNS and CDR2 SASEGT. The CDR3 DNA reads as TGTGCCAGCAGTTTGACCAGGGGGAGCAATCAGCCCCAGCATTTT. Its translation is CASSLTRGSNQPQHF.

V and J are TRBV19 and TRBJ1-3; D gene unclear. Looked up from germline, CDR1 is LNHDA and CDR2 is SQIVND (reference sequence). The CDR3 runs 15 residues. Deletions cut 2 bases from V and 2 bases from J, with 10 bases between. The CDR3 loop is CASSIPGSTGNTIYF. The DNA of the CDR3 is TGTGCCAGTAGTATACCCGGGTCAACTGGAAACACCATATATTTT. Using reference TRBV19 and TRBJ1-3 for the parts outside the CDR3, the full variable domain is DGGITQSPKYLFRKEGQNVTLSCEQNLNHDAMYWYRQDPGQGLRLIYYSQIVNDFQKGDIAEGYSVSREKKESFPLTVTSAQKNPTAFYLCASSIPGSTGNTIYFGEGSWLTVV.

This chain joins TRBV6-1 and TRBJ2-4, with 8 bases identical to TRBD2. V was pared by 3 bases and J by 4 bases, with 8 bases of the junction left unmatched. Germline CDR1 reads MNHNS; CDR2 reads SASEGT. CDR3 size: 16 residues. The CDR3 reads CASSDGSGGPKNIQYF. CDR3 bases: TGTGCCAGCAGTGACGGGAGCGGGGGCCCAAAAAACATTCAGTACTTC.

The gene calls are TRBV5-1 and TRBJ2-2; D not resolved. Germline CDR1 reads SGHRS; CDR2 reads YFSETQ. CDR3 length: 23 residues. V was shortened by 0 bases and J by 2 bases, with 32 bases between the two germline ends. In DNA, the CDR3 is TGCGCCAGCAGCTTGGCCCCTCTTGTTTTCGGTGGGCGCACCCGAAAAAACACCGGGGAGCTGTTTTTT. Its translation: CASSLAPLVFGGRTRKNTGELFF.

The V and J genes are TRBV5-4 and TRBJ2-3, with a tentative D call TRBD2 (7 bases). The CDR3 is made up of 14 amino acids. CDR1 is SGHNT, CDR2 YYREEE, per germline (reference sequence). V was cut by 4 bases and J by 8 bases, with 17 bases left in between. The CDR3 is CASSRGGEVGTQYF. The CDR3 DNA is TGTGCCAGCAGCCGAGGGGGGGAGGTGGGTACGCAGTATTTT.

The genes are TRBV15 and TRBJ2-7, with D perhaps matching TRBD1 (7 bases). Germline values: CDR1 LNHNV, CDR2 YYDKDF (reference sequence). This CDR3 has 15 amino acids. V lost 3 bases to trimming and J lost 4 bases, with 16 bases between them. Written as DNA, the CDR3 is TGTGCCACCAGCAGGGAGGGGGCAGGCGTTTACGAGCAGTACTTC. This translates into CATSREGAGVYEQYF.

The rearrangement links TRBV11-2 to TRBJ2-3, with 10 bases lining up with TRBD2. The CDR3 has 16 residues. Looked up from germline, CDR1 is SGHAT and CDR2 is FQNNGV. The trim removed 5 bases at V and 1 base at J, leaving 6 bases unmatched. The CDR3 sequence: CASSPRTSGRTDTQYF. The CDR3 DNA follows: TGTGCCAGCAGCCCGCGGACTAGCGGACGCACAGATACGCAGTATTTT. The variable domain in full, completed from reference TRBV11-2 and TRBJ2-3, reads EAGVAQSPRYKIIEKRQSVAFWCNPISGHATLYWYQQILGQGPKLLIQFQNNGVVDDSQLPKDRFSAERLKGVDSTLKIQPAKLEDSAVYLCASSPRTSGRTDTQYFGPGTRLTVL.